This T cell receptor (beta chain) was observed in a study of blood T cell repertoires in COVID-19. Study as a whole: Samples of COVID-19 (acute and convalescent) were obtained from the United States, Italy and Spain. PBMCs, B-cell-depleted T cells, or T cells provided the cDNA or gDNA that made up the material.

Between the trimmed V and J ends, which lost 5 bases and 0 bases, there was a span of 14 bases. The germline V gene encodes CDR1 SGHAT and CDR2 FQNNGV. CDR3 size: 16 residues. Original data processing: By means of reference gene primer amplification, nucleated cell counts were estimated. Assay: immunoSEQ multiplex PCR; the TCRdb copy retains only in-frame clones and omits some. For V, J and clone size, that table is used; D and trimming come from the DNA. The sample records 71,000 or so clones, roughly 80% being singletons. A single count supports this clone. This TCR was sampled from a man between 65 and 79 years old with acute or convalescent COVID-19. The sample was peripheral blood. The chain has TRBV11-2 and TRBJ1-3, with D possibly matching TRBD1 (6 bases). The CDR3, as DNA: TGTGCCAGCAGCCACCGGGACACTAGCTCTGGAAACACCATATATTTT. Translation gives CASSHRDTSSGNTIYF.